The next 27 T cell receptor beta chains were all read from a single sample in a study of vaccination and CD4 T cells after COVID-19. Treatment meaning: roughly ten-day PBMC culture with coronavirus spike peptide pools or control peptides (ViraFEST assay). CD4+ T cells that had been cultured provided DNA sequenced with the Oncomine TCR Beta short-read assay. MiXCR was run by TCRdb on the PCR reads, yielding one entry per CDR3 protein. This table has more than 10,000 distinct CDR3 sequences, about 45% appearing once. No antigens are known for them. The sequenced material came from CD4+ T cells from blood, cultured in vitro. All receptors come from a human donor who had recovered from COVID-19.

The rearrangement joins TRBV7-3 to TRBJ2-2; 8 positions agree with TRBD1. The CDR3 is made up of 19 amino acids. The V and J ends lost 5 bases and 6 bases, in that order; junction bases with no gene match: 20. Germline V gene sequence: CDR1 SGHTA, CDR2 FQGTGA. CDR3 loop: CASSQQTGQDGGLPGELFF. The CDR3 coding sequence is TGTGCCAGCAGCCAGCAGACGGGACAGGATGGGGGACTCCCCGGGGAGCTGTTTTTT.

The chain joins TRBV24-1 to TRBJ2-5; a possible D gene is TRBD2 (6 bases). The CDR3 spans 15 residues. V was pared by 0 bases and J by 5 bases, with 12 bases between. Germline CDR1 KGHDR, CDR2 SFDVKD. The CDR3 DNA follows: TGTGCCACCAGTGATTTGGGGCAAGGAGGGGAGACCCAGTACTTC. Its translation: CATSDLGQGGETQYF.

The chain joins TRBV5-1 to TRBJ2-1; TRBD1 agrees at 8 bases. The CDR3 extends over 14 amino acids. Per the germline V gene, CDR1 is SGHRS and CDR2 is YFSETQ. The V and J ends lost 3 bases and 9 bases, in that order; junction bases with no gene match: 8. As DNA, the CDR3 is TGCGCCAGCAGCTCTGGACAGGGCGAGGGTGAGCAGTTCTTC. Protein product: CASSSGQGEGEQFF.

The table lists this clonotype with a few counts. The CDR3 nucleotides read TGCAGTGCCAGGGGACAGAATAGCAATCAGCCCCAGCATTTT. Its translation is CSARGQNSNQPQHF. The chain couples TRBV20-1 to TRBJ1-5, with 7 bases aligning to TRBD1. Unmatched junction bases numbered 5, after V lost 6 bases and J lost 0 bases. The CDR3 has 14 amino acids. Germline CDR1 and CDR2: DFQATT and SNEGSKA (reference sequence).

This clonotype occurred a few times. The CDR3 sequence is CASSEQFTGELFF. CDR3 nucleotide sequence: TGTGCCAGCAGTGAACAGTTCACCGGGGAGCTGTTTTTT. The gene calls are TRBV6-1 and TRBJ2-2, with D unresolved. Between the trimmed V and J ends, which lost 2 bases and 4 bases, there was a span of 5 bases. CDR1 MNHNS and CDR2 SASEGT come from the germline V gene. The CDR3 totals 13 residues.

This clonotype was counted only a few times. CDR3 sequence reads: CASSRGRLGEQFF. Written as DNA, the CDR3 is TGTGCCAGCAGCCGCGGACGGCTGGGAGAGCAGTTCTTC. V gene TRBV12-3 or TRBV12-4 combines with J gene TRBJ2-1, with D unresolved. Trimming took 6 bases from V and 10 from J, leaving 16 bases between them. This CDR3 spans 13 amino acids.

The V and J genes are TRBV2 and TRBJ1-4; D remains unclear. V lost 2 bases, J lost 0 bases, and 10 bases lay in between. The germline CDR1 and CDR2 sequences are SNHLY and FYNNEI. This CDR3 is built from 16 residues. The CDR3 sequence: CASSESEFATNEKLFF. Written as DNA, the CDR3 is TGTGCCAGCAGTGAATCGGAGTTTGCAACTAATGAAAAACTGTTTTTT.

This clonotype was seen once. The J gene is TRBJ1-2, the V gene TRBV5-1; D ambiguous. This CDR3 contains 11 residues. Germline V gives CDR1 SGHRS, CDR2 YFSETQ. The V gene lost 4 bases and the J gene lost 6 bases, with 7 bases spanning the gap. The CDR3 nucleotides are TGCGCCAGCAGCCCGGGAGATGGCTACACCTTC. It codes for CASSPGDGYTF.

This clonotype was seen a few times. The CDR3 here is CSASDSGNTEAFF. CDR3 in DNA: TGCAGTGCCTCGGACAGTGGGAACACTGAAGCTTTCTTT. V usage is TRBV20-1 and J usage is TRBJ1-1; TRBD1 might be the D (6 bases). Germline CDR1 DFQATT, CDR2 SNEGSKA (reference sequence). Trimming stripped 6 bases from V and 1 base from J, with 12 bases between. CDR3 length: 13 residues.

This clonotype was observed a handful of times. The CDR3 nucleotides are TGTGCCACCAGCGATCCCCGGACAGGGGACACTGAAGCTTTCTTT. Residues: CATSDPRTGDTEAFF. V usage is TRBV24-1 and J usage is TRBJ1-1; TRBD1 agrees at 9 bases. This CDR3 spans 15 amino acids. Unmatched junction bases numbered 8, after V lost 7 bases and J lost 3 bases. In germline, CDR1 is KGHDR, CDR2 SFDVKD.

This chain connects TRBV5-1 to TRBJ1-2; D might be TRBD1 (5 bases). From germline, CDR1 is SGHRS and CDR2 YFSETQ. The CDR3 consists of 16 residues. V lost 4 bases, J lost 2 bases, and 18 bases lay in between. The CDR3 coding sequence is TGCGCCAGCAGCCCAACGCAGGGAGGGAGAAACTATGGCTACACCTTC. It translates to CASSPTQGGRNYGYTF.

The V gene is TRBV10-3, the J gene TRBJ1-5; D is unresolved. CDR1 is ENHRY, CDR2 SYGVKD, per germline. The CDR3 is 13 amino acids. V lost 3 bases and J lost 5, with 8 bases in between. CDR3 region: CAISDTPDQPQHF. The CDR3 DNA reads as TGTGCCATCAGTGACACCCCGGATCAGCCCCAGCATTTT.

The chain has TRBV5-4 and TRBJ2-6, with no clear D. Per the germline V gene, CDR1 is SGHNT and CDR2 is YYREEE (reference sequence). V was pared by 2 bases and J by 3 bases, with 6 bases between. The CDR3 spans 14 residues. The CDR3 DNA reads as TGTGCCAGCAGCTTCGCGGTTGGGGCCAACGTCCTGACTTTC. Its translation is CASSFAVGANVLTF.

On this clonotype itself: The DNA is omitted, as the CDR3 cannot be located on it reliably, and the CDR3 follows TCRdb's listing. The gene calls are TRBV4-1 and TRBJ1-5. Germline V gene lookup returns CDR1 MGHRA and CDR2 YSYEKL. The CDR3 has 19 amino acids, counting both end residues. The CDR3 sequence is CASSHKKTPLGRRTSGQHF.

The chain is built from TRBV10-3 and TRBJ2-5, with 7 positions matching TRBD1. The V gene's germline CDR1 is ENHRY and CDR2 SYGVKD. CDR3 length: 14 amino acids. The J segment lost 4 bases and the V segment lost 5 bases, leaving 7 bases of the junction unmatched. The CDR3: CAISLAAGGETQYF. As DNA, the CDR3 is TGTGCCATCAGTTTGGCGGCAGGGGGAGAGACCCAGTACTTC.

The CDR3 sequence is CATSGDSGTQYF. CDR3 bases: TGTGCCACCAGTGGGGATTCAGGGACCCAGTACTTC. V gene TRBV24-1 combines with J gene TRBJ2-5; D is undetermined. Trimming left V 5 bases short and J 7 bases short, with 10 bases between. The CDR3 consists of 12 residues. CDR1 is KGHDR and CDR2 is SFDVKD in the germline V gene.

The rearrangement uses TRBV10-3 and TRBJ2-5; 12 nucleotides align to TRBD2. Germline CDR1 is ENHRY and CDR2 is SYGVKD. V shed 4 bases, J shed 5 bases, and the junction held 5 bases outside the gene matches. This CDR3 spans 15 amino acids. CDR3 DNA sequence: TGTGCCATCAGTGGAAGACTAGCGGGAGCGGAGACCCAGTACTTC. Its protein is CAISGRLAGAETQYF.

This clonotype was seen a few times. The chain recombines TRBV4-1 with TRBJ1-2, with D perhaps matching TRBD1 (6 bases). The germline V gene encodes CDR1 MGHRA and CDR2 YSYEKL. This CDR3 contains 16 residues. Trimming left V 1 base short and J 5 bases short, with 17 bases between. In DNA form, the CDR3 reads TGCGCCAGCAGCCAAGCCCAACAGGGATTAGGGTATGGCTACACCTTC. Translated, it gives CASSQAQQGLGYGYTF.

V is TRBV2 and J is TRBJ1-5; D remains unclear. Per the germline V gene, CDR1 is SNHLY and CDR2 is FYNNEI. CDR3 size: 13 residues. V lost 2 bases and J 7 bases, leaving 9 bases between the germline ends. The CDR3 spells CASSEKGGQPQHF. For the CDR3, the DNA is TGTGCCAGCAGTGAAAAGGGTGGCCAGCCCCAGCATTTT.

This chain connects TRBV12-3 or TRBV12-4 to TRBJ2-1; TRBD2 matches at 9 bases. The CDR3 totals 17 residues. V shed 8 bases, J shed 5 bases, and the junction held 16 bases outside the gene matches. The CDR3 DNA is TGTGCCAGCGGGACTAGCTTAGGAATATTGGGACACAATGAGCAGTTCTTC. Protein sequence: CASGTSLGILGHNEQFF.

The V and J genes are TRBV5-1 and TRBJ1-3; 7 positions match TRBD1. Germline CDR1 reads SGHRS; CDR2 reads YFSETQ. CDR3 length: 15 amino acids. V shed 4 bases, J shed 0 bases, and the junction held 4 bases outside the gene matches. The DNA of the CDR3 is TGCGCCAGCAGCCAGACAGGGAGCTCTGGAAACACCATATATTTT. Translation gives CASSQTGSSGNTIYF.

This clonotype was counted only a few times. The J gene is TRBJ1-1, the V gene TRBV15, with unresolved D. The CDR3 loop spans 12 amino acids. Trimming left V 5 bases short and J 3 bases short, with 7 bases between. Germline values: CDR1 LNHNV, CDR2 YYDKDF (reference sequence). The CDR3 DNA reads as TGTGCCACCAGCCTTAGGGACACTGAAGCTTTCTTT. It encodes CATSLRDTEAFF.

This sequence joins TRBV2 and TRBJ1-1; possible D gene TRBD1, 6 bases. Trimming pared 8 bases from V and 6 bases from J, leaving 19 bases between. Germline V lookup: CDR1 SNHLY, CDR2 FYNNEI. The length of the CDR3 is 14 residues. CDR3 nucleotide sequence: TGTGCCAGCGGAGGGGGGAGGGGATGGGCTGAAGCTTTCTTT. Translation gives CASGGGRGWAEAFF.

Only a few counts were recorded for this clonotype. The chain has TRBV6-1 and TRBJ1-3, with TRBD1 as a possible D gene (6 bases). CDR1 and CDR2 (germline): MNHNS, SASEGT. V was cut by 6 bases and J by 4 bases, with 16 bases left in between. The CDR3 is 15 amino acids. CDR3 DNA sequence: TGTGCCAGCAGCCCAACAACGGACAGCGGAAACACCATATATTTT. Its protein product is CASSPTTDSGNTIYF.

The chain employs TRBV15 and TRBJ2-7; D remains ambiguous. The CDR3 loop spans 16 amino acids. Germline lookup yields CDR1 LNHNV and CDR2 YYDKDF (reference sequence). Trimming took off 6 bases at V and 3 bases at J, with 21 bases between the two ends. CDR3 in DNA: TGTGCCACCAGAGATATACCCGGACCTAGATACTACGAGCAGTACTTC. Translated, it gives CATRDIPGPRYYEQYF.

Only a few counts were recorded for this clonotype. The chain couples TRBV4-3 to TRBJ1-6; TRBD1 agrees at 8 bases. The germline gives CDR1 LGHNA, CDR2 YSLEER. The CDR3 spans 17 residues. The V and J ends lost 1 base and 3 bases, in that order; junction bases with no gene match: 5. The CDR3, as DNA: TGCGCCAGCAGCCAAGCACAAACAGGGGGCTATAATTCACCCCTCCACTTT. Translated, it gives CASSQAQTGGYNSPLHF.

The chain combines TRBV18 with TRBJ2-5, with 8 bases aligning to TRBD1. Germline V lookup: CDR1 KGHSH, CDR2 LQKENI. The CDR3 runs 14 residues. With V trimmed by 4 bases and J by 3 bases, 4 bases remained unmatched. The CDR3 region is CASSLAGGEETQYF. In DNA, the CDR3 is TGTGCCAGCTCACTTGCAGGGGGCGAAGAGACCCAGTACTTC.